The 18 T cell receptor beta chains reported below all come from one sample, sequenced in a study of radiotherapy plus CTLA-4 blockade in lung cancer. Generated by immunoSEQ multiplex PCR, the TCRdb table keeps only in-frame clones and is missing some. The table shows more than 90,000 clones, with 81% occurring only once. Sequencing used peripheral blood, obtained from a patient treated with radiotherapy plus ipilimumab. The source of these receptors is a human donor with non-small cell lung cancer that progressed on radiotherapy plus ipilimumab. Some clones in this sample may be carry-over from other donors' samples.

This clone was detected only a few times. V usage is TRBV29-1 and J usage is TRBJ2-5, with D unclear. Per the germline V gene, CDR1 is SQVTM and CDR2 is ANQGSEA. The CDR3 totals 10 residues. V was pared by 5 bases and J by 5 bases, with 6 bases between. CDR3 residues: CSVTWETQYF. CDR3 in DNA: TGCAGCGTTACATGGGAGACCCAGTACTTC. The full variable domain, in which reference TRBV29-1 and TRBJ2-5 provide the parts outside the CDR3, is SAVISQKPSRDICQRGTSLTIQCQVDSQVTMMFWYRQQPGQSLTLIATANQGSEATYESGFVIDKFPISRPNLTFSTLTVSNMSPEDSSIYLCSVTWETQYFGPGTRLLVL.

V and J are TRBV29-1 and TRBJ1-2; tentative D call: TRBD1 (6 bases). From germline, CDR1 is SQVTM and CDR2 ANQGSEA. CDR3 length: 14 residues. Deletions cut 4 bases from V and 5 bases from J, with 17 bases between. CDR3 nucleotide sequence: TGCAGCGTTGGTGGACAGCGAGGGGCTTATGGCTACACCTTC. It is translated as CSVGGQRGAYGYTF.

This clone occurred many times. The chain combines TRBV6-5 with TRBJ1-2; maybe TRBD1 (5 bases). The CDR3 is 15 amino acids. Germline V gene data show CDR1 as MNHEY and CDR2 as SVGAGI. V was trimmed by 5 bases and J by 5 bases, leaving 18 bases between them. CDR3 in amino acids: CASSSSGGLIYGYTF. CDR3 DNA sequence: TGTGCCAGCAGTAGCTCGGGGGGACTCATATATGGCTACACCTTC.

This chain connects TRBV7-2 to TRBJ2-1, with D tentatively TRBD1 or TRBD2 (5 bases each). Germline V CDR1 and CDR2: SGHTA, FQGNSA. The CDR3 spans 14 residues. V was shortened by 5 bases and J by 15 bases, with 23 bases between the two germline ends. CDR3 residues: CASSRRGLGGWWFF. The CDR3 DNA sequence: TGTGCCAGCAGCAGACGAGGACTTGGGGGATGGTGGTTCTTC.

The rearrangement links TRBV7-2 to TRBJ2-5, with D possibly TRBD1 on 5 matching bases. CDR1 and CDR2 from the germline V gene are SGHTA and FQGNSA. V was shortened by 0 bases and J by 6 bases, with 8 bases between the two germline ends. The CDR3 contains 13 residues. The CDR3: CASSLAQVQTQYF. The CDR3 DNA is TGTGCCAGCAGCTTAGCACAGGTACAGACCCAGTACTTC.

In its sample, this clone was seen a few times. This chain joins TRBV15 and TRBJ2-5, with 12 bases matching TRBD2. CDR1 and CDR2 (germline): LNHNV, YYDKDF (reference sequence). The ends lost 1 base at V and 4 bases at J; junction bases unmatched: 1. This CDR3 has 15 amino acids. The CDR3 DNA reads TGTGCCACCAGCAGAGCTAGCGGGGGGGCAGAGACCCAGTACTTC. Its protein is CATSRASGGAETQYF.

The genes are TRBV27 and TRBJ2-7; D may be TRBD1 (7 bases). V lost 0 bases and J lost 7, with 13 bases in between. The CDR3 has 14 residues. Germline V gene data show CDR1 as MNHEY and CDR2 as SMNVEV (reference sequence). The CDR3 bases are TGTGCCAGCAGTTTATCTTGGACAGGAGGGGAGCAGTACTTC. This codes for CASSLSWTGGEQYF.

This clone was picked up a small number of times. This chain connects TRBV13 to TRBJ2-2; 7 bases align to TRBD2. Germline V CDR1 and CDR2: PRHDT, FYEKMQ (reference sequence). The CDR3 length is 17 residues. Germline trimming cut 1 base from V and 1 base from J; bases unmatched to any gene: 6. CDR3 bases: TGTGCCAGCAGCTTAGCAGGTCTAGCGGAGAACACCGGGGAGCTGTTTTTT. It translates to CASSLAGLAENTGELFF.

The chain joins TRBV7-3 to TRBJ1-6; D is unresolved. Trimming took off 0 bases at V and 8 bases at J, with 11 bases between the two ends. In germline, CDR1 is SGHTA, CDR2 FQGTGA. The CDR3 is made up of 15 amino acids. CDR3: CASSLTVGLDSPLHF. CDR3 nucleotide sequence: TGTGCCAGCAGCTTAACTGTGGGCTTAGATTCACCCCTCCACTTT.

The chain uses TRBV7-8 and TRBJ1-5; 7 bases align to TRBD1. This CDR3 spans 17 amino acids. Trimming took 1 base from V and 3 from J; bases not matched to a gene: 9. Germline lookup yields CDR1 SGHVS and CDR2 FQNEAQ. CDR3 bases: TGTGCCAGCAGCTTAGGAAGTGGGGACAGCTACAATCAGCCCCAGCATTTT. This encodes CASSLGSGDSYNQPQHF.

The chain is built from TRBV18 and TRBJ1-4; D remains unclear. Germline CDR1 is KGHSH and CDR2 is LQKENI. V dropped 4 bases and J dropped 8 bases, with 11 bases sitting between them. The CDR3 extends over 13 amino acids. The CDR3 region has the DNA TGTGCCAGCTCACAGGACCTAAACGAAAAACTGTTTTTT. Translating it yields CASSQDLNEKLFF.

This sequence joins TRBV5-1 and TRBJ1-6; D is ambiguous. V was trimmed by 5 bases and J by 7 bases, leaving 16 bases between them. CDR3 length: 15 residues. CDR1 and CDR2 (germline): SGHRS, YFSETQ. The DNA for the CDR3 is TGCGCCAGCAGTCATGAGAGGCCGGAAAATTCACCCCTCCACTTT. It specifies CASSHERPENSPLHF.

The chain joins TRBV7-2 to TRBJ1-1; a possible D gene is TRBD1 (5 bases). Trimming stripped 1 base from V and 10 bases from J, with 16 bases between. This CDR3 comprises 14 residues. In germline, CDR1 is SGHTA, CDR2 FQGNSA. Here the CDR3 reads CASSLVGDPLRAFF. CDR3 nucleotides: TGTGCCAGCAGCTTAGTGGGGGACCCCCTAAGAGCTTTCTTT.

Remarks on this clone: At one end, the junction sequence differs from germline, possibly due to a read error. Other nucleotide sequences in the sample specify the same CDR3. The chain has TRBV6-5 and TRBJ1-1; the D is unclear. Germline CDR1 and CDR2: MNHEY and SVGAGI. The CDR3 loop spans 16 amino acids. The CDR3 sequence is CASSYSNVLGLTEAFF. The DNA of the CDR3 is TGTGCCAGCAGTTACTCAAATGTGTTGGGGTTGACTGAAGCCTTCTTT.

The CDR3 region is CATSRSLTGDSNFHF. CDR3 nucleotide sequence: TGTGCCACCAGCAGGTCACTTACCGGCGACAGTAATTTTCACTTT. The V and J genes are TRBV15 and TRBJ1-6; TRBD1 is a possible D gene (5 bases). Germline lookup yields CDR1 LNHNV and CDR2 YYDKDF (reference sequence). V was pared by 3 bases and J by 19 bases, with 25 bases between. The CDR3 covers 15 residues.

Only one count was recorded for this clone. The chain is built from TRBV28 and TRBJ2-7; D ambiguous. This CDR3 is built from 14 residues. V shed 1 base and J shed 2 bases, with 9 bases lying between them. Germline V CDR1 and CDR2: MDHEN, SYDVKM. CDR3 amino acids: CASSLFAGTYEQYF. CDR3 in DNA: TGTGCCAGCAGTTTATTCGCCGGTACCTACGAGCAGTACTTC.

The V call is TRBV19, the J call TRBJ2-3, with 7 bases that match TRBD2. The V gene's germline CDR1 is LNHDA and CDR2 SQIVND (reference sequence). The CDR3 is 16 amino acids. Germline trimming cut 4 bases from V and 0 bases from J; bases unmatched to any gene: 7. Here the CDR3 reads CASSSRRRGSTDTQYF. CDR3 sequence (DNA): TGTGCCAGTAGTAGCCGGAGGCGGGGGAGCACAGATACGCAGTATTTT.

J is TRBJ2-7 and V is TRBV7-9; D gene unclear. V gave up 1 base and J gave up 0 bases, with 7 bases separating them. CDR1 is SEHNR, CDR2 FQNEAQ, per germline (reference sequence). There are 14 residues in the CDR3. CDR3 in amino acids: CASSLEQISYEQYF. The CDR3 DNA reads TGTGCCAGCAGCTTAGAACAGATCTCCTACGAGCAGTACTTC.